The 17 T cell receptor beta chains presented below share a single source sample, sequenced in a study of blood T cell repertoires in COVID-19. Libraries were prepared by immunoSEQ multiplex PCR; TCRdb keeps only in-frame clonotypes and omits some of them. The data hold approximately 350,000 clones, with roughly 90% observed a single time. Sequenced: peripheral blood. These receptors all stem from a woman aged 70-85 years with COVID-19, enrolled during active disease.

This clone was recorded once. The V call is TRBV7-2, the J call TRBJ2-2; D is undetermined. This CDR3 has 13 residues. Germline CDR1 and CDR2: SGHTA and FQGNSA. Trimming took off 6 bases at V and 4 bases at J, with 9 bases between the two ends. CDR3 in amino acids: CASSSRRTGELFF. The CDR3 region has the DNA TGTGCCAGCAGTTCTAGACGCACCGGGGAGCTGTTTTTT.

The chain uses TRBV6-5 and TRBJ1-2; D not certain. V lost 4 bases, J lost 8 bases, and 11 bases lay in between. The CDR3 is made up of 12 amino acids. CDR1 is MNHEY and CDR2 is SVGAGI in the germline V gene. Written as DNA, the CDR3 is TGTGCCAGCAGTTCGATGACATGGGGCTACACCTTC. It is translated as CASSSMTWGYTF.

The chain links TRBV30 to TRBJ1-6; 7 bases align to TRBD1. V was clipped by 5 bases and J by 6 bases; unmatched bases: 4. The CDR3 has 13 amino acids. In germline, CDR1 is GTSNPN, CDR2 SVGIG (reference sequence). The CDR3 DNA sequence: TGTGCCTGGCAGGGGGAACGTAATTCACCCCTCCACTTT. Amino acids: CAWQGERNSPLHF. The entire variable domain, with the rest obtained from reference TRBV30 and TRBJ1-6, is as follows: SQTIHQWPATLVQPVGSPLSLECTVEGTSNPNLYWYRQAAGRGLQLLFYSVGIGQISSEVPQNLSASRPQDRQFILSSKKLLLSDSGFYLCAWQGERNSPLHFGNGTRLTVT.

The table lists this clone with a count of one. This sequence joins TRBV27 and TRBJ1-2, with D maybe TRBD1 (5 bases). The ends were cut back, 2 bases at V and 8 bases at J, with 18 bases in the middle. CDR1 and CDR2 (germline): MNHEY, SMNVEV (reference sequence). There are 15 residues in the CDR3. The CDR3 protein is CASSLGGSPIQGYTF. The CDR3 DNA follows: TGTGCCAGCAGTTTAGGGGGGAGCCCAATCCAAGGCTACACCTTC.

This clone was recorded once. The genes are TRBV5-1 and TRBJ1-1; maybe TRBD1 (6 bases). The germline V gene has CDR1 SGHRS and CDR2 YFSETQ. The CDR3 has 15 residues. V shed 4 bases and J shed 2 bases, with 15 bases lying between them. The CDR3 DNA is TGCGCCAGCAGCCCGCATCAGGGGCTCAACACTGAAGCTTTCTTT. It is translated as CASSPHQGLNTEAFF.

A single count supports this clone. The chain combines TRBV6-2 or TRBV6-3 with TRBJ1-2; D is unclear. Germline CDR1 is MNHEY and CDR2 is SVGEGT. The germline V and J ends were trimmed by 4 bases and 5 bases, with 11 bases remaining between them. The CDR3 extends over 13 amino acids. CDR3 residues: CASSLRILYGYTF. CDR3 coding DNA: TGTGCCAGCAGTTTGCGGATCCTATATGGCTACACCTTC.

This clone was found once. The CDR3 DNA follows: TGTGCCAGTAGTATCGACAGGGTAGGCGGGGAGCTGTTTTTT. Translation gives CASSIDRVGGELFF. The rearrangement uses TRBV19 and TRBJ2-2; 7 bases match TRBD1. The CDR3 extends over 14 amino acids. With V trimmed by 3 bases and J by 7 bases, 5 bases remained unmatched. Germline CDR1 and CDR2: LNHDA and SQIVND (reference sequence).

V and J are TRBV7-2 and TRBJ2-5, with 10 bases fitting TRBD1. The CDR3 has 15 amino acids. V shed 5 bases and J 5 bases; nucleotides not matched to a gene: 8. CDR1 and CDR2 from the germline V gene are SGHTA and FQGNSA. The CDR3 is CASSLTGGGGETQYF. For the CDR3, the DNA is TGTGCCAGCAGCCTGACAGGGGGCGGAGGGGAGACCCAGTACTTC.

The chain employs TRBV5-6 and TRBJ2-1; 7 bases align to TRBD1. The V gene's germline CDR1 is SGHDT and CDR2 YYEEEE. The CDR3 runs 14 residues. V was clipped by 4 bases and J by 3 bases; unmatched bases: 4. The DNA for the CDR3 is TGTGCCAGCAGCCCGGGACAGCTCTACAATGAGCAGTTCTTC. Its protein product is CASSPGQLYNEQFF.

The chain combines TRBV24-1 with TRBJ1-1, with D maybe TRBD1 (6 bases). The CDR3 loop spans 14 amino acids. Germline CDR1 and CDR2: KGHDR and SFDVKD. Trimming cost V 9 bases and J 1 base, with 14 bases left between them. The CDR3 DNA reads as TGTGCCACCTGGGGGGGCCAGGGGAACACTGAAGCTTTCTTT. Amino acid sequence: CATWGGQGNTEAFF.

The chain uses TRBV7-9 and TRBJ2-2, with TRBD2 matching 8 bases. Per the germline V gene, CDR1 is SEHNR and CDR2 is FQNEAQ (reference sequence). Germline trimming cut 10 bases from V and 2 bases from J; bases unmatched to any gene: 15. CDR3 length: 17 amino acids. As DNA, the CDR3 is TGTGCCAACACCCCCCCGTCGCGGGGGGTCAACACCGGGGAGCTGTTTTTT. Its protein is CANTPPSRGVNTGELFF.

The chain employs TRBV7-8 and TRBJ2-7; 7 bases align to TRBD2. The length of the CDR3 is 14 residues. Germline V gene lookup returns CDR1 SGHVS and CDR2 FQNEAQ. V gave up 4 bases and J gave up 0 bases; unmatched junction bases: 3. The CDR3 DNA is TGTGCCAGCAGCTCTAGCGGTGACTCCTACGAGCAGTACTTC. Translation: CASSSSGDSYEQYF.

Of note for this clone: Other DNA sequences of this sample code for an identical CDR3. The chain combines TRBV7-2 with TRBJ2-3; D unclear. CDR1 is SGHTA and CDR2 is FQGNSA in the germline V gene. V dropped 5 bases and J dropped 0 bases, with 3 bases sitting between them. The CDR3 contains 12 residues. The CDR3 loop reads CASSPSTDTQYF. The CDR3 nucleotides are TGTGCCAGCAGCCCTAGCACAGATACGCAGTATTTT.

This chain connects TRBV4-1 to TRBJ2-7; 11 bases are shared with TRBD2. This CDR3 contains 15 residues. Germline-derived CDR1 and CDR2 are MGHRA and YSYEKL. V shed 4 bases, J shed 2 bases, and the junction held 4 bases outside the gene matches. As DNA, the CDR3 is TGCGCCAGCAGCCCACTAGCGGGGGCCCCCTACGAGCAGTACTTC. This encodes CASSPLAGAPYEQYF.

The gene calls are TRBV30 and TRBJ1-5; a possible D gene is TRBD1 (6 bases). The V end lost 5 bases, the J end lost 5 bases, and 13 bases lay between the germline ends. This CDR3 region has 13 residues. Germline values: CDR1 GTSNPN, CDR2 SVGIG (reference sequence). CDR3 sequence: CAWAPGEHQPQHF. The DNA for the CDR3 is TGTGCCTGGGCCCCAGGGGAGCATCAGCCCCAGCATTTT. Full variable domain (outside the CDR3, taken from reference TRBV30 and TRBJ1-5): SQTIHQWPATLVQPVGSPLSLECTVEGTSNPNLYWYRQAAGRGLQLLFYSVGIGQISSEVPQNLSASRPQDRQFILSSKKLLLSDSGFYLCAWAPGEHQPQHFGDGTRLSIL.

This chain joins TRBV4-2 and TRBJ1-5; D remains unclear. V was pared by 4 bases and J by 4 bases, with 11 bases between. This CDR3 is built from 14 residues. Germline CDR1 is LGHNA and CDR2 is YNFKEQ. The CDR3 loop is CASSPLPGNQPQHF. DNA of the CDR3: TGTGCCAGCAGCCCTCTTCCGGGAAATCAGCCCCAGCATTTT.

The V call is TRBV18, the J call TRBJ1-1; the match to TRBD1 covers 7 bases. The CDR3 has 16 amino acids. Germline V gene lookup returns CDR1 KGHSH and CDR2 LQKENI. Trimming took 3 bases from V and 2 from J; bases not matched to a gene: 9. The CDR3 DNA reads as TGTGCCAGCTCACCGGGACAGAGCGCCCTAAACACTGAAGCTTTCTTT. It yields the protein CASSPGQSALNTEAFF.